The 24 T cell receptor beta chains below come from one sample, sequenced in a study of vaccination and CD4 T cells after COVID-19. Treatment noted: approximately nine-day PBMC culture with coronavirus spike peptide pools or control peptides (ViraFEST assay). No antigens are known for them. Sequencing of cultured CD4+ T cell DNA used the Oncomine TCR Beta short-read assay. TCRdb redid the calling of the PCR reads with MiXCR, one entry per CDR3 protein. The sample shows tens of thousands of distinct CDR3 sequences, roughly 50% of them seen only once. The sequencing used CD4+ T cells from blood, cultured in vitro, collected before SARS-CoV-2 vaccination. The receptor set was obtained from a human donor who received a COVID-19 vaccine.

The chain carries TRBV21-1 and TRBJ1-2. TRBV21-1 is classified as a pseudogene. The CDR3 totals 14 residues. The CDR3 DNA sequence: TGTGCCAGCAGCAAAGCTGGATTCAACTATGGCTACACCTTC. As protein: CASSKAGFNYGYTF.

The rearrangement joins TRBV9 to TRBJ2-3; D remains ambiguous. V lost 4 bases and J 2 bases, leaving 8 bases between the germline ends. The CDR3 extends over 13 amino acids. Germline V gene lookup returns CDR1 SGDLS and CDR2 YYNGEE. DNA of the CDR3: TGTGCCAGCAGCCCATCCTTCACAGATACGCAGTATTTT. This gives the protein CASSPSFTDTQYF.

The chain uses TRBV6-5 and TRBJ2-1; maybe TRBD2 (6 bases). CDR3 length: 16 amino acids. Trimming shortened V by 0 bases and J by 6 bases, and 15 bases separated the two germline ends. Germline CDR1 is MNHEY and CDR2 is SVGAGI. The CDR3 reads CASSYSPSVGFNEQFF. The CDR3 DNA follows: TGTGCCAGCAGTTACTCCCCTAGCGTGGGGTTCAATGAGCAGTTCTTC.

The J gene is TRBJ2-5, the V gene TRBV20-1, with 9 bases identical to TRBD2. The CDR3 is 15 residues long. With 5 bases clipped from V and 5 bases from J, the junction kept 12 bases outside the gene matches. Germline V gene sequence: CDR1 DFQATT, CDR2 SNEGSKA (reference sequence). CDR3 sequence (DNA): TGCAGTGCTTCGCGGGGGGGTAGAGGTGTGGAGACCCAGTACTTC. It encodes CSASRGGRGVETQYF.

This sequence joins TRBV30 and TRBJ2-7; possibly TRBD1 or TRBD2 for D (5 bases each). V lost 0 bases and J lost 4, with 22 bases in between. The CDR3 loop spans 17 amino acids. The germline V gene has CDR1 GTSNPN and CDR2 SVGIG (reference sequence). This CDR3 is CAWSVLGTKNLIYEQYF. In DNA form, the CDR3 reads TGTGCCTGGAGTGTACTTGGGACGAAAAATTTGATTTACGAGCAGTACTTC.

The V gene is TRBV25-1, the J gene TRBJ1-4, with 8 bases aligning to TRBD1. V was pared by 4 bases and J by 6 bases, with 7 bases of the junction left unmatched. This CDR3 is 15 amino acids long. CDR1 and CDR2 from the germline V gene are MGHDK and SYGVNS. CDR3 residues: CASSAMTGVDEKLFF. CDR3 DNA: TGTGCCAGCAGTGCAATGACAGGGGTGGATGAAAAACTGTTTTTT.

This clonotype was seen more than once but under ten times. This sequence joins TRBV6-1 and TRBJ1-6; D is possibly TRBD1 (5 bases). Germline V gene data show CDR1 as MNHNS and CDR2 as SASEGT. The CDR3 has 13 residues. The ends were cut back, 4 bases at V and 10 bases at J, with 11 bases in the middle. In DNA form, the CDR3 reads TGTGCCAGCAGTGCAGGGTGGCAATCACCCCTCCACTTT. Protein product: CASSAGWQSPLHF.

J is TRBJ2-7 and V is TRBV30; 9 nucleotides match TRBD1. V lost 7 bases and J lost 4; bases outside the gene matches: 8. The CDR3 consists of 13 residues. The germline gives CDR1 GTSNPN, CDR2 SVGIG (reference sequence). The CDR3 nucleotides are TGTGCCTCCTCCGGGACAGGGTTATACGAGCAGTACTTC. Its protein is CASSGTGLYEQYF.

This CDR3 is CSAQGANTEAFF. CDR3 in DNA: TGCAGTGCGCAGGGGGCGAACACTGAAGCTTTCTTT. The chain has TRBV20-1 and TRBJ1-1; the match to TRBD1 covers 8 bases. Germline CDR1 and CDR2: DFQATT and SNEGSKA (reference sequence). The trim removed 6 bases at V and 1 base at J, leaving 1 base unmatched. The CDR3 runs to 12 residues.

The V call is TRBV15, the J call TRBJ1-1, with a possible D match to TRBD1 (5 bases). This CDR3 is built from 15 residues. Germline CDR1 reads LNHNV; CDR2 reads YYDKDF (reference sequence). V was cut by 0 bases and J by 6 bases, with 14 bases left in between. Written as DNA, the CDR3 is TGTGCCACCAGCAGAGACCTACTCGACAGCTCTGAAGCTTTCTTT. Translating gives CATSRDLLDSSEAFF.

A few counts support this clonotype. The V call is TRBV20-1, the J call TRBJ2-5, with TRBD1 as a possible D gene (5 bases). V was shortened by 4 bases and J by 5 bases, with 14 bases between the two germline ends. The germline gives CDR1 DFQATT, CDR2 SNEGSKA (reference sequence). The CDR3 sequence is 13 residues long. The CDR3 reads CSATLQGTETQYF. In DNA, the CDR3 is TGCAGTGCTACTCTCCAGGGCACGGAGACCCAGTACTTC.

This sequence joins TRBV6-5 and TRBJ2-3; D not resolved. This CDR3 comprises 15 residues. Germline CDR1 is MNHEY and CDR2 is SVGAGI. V was pared by 6 bases and J by 0 bases, with 13 bases between. The CDR3 spells CASSYRAASTDTQYF. The CDR3 DNA follows: TGTGCCAGCAGCTACCGGGCAGCTAGCACAGATACGCAGTATTTT.

V and J are TRBV5-4 and TRBJ1-1, with D possibly being TRBD1 (5 bases). V was shortened by 5 bases and J by 6 bases, with 20 bases between the two germline ends. CDR1 and CDR2 from the germline V gene are SGHNT and YYREEE (reference sequence). The CDR3 covers 15 residues. The CDR3 protein is CASSHRWSGTAEAFF. CDR3 DNA: TGTGCCAGCAGTCACCGGTGGTCAGGGACCGCTGAAGCTTTCTTT.

The table lists this clonotype with a few counts. This chain uses TRBV27 with TRBJ1-6, with 9 bases matching TRBD1. Germline trimming cut 6 bases from V and 6 bases from J; bases unmatched to any gene: 9. From germline, CDR1 is MNHEY and CDR2 SMNVEV (reference sequence). The CDR3 consists of 16 residues. The CDR3: CASRDRGNRGNSPLHF. The DNA of the CDR3 is TGTGCCAGCAGGGACAGGGGAAACCGGGGTAATTCACCCCTCCACTTT.

To note about this clonotype: At one boundary the junction diverges from the germline segment, which might be a read error. The rearrangement links TRBV12-3 or TRBV12-4 to TRBJ2-3, with 7 bases that match TRBD2. The CDR3 runs to 13 residues. CDR3 coding DNA: TGTGCCAGCAGTCCAAACTTCGGGGGGAACACAGGATTT. Amino acids: CASSPNFGGNTGF.

The chain links TRBV11-2 to TRBJ2-7; unclear D gene. The germline gives CDR1 SGHAT, CDR2 FQNNGV. The CDR3 runs to 15 residues. Trimming left V 1 base short and J 4 bases short, with 14 bases between. CDR3 DNA: TGTGCCAGCAGCTTAGTCGTCACTAATACTTACGAGCAGTACTTC. Translation gives CASSLVVTNTYEQYF.

A few counts support this clonotype. J is TRBJ2-6 and V is TRBV7-3, with 10 bases lining up with TRBD1. Per the germline V gene, CDR1 is SGHTA and CDR2 is FQGTGA. The CDR3 runs to 18 residues. J lost 0 bases, V lost 5 bases, and 7 bases had no gene match. In nucleotides, the CDR3 is TGTGCCAGCAGCAAAAGGGACAGGGGATACTCTGGGGCCAACGTCCTGACTTTC. Its protein is CASSKRDRGYSGANVLTF.

The genes are TRBV5-1 and TRBJ2-3; a weak D match, TRBD2 (7 bases). V dropped 0 bases and J dropped 0 bases, with 8 bases sitting between them. CDR1 is SGHRS and CDR2 is YFSETQ in the germline V gene. The CDR3 length is 15 residues. The CDR3 region has the DNA TGCGCCAGCAGCTTGGAGGGGGGGAGCACAGATACGCAGTATTTT. Amino acids: CASSLEGGSTDTQYF.

The chain has TRBV18 and TRBJ2-2, with D perhaps matching TRBD1 or TRBD2 (5 bases each). Per germline, CDR1 KGHSH and CDR2 LQKENI. Trimming took off 0 bases at V and 6 bases at J, with 14 bases between the two ends. The CDR3 extends over 16 amino acids. This CDR3 reads CASSPPTGRASGELFF. CDR3 coding DNA: TGTGCCAGCTCACCACCGACGGGGCGCGCGTCCGGGGAGCTGTTTTTT. Filled out from reference TRBV18 and TRBJ2-2, the complete variable domain reads NAGVMQNPRHLVRRRGQEARLRCSPMKGHSHVYWYRQLPEEGLKFMVYLQKENIIDESGMPKERFSAEFPKEGPSILRIQQVVRGDSAAYFCASSPPTGRASGELFFGEGSRLTVL.

As concerns this clonotype: At one end, the junction sequence differs from germline, possibly due to a read error. The chain is built from TRBV25-1 and TRBJ2-1, with 12 positions matching TRBD1. This CDR3 region has 15 residues. Germline values: CDR1 MGHDK, CDR2 SYGVNS. CDR3 in amino acids: CASSEGQGAYNDQFF. The CDR3 region has the DNA TGTGCCAGCAGTGAGGGACAGGGGGCGTACAATGACCAGTTCTTC.

The V and J genes are TRBV11-1 and TRBJ2-5; 9 bases line up with TRBD1. The CDR3 loop spans 15 amino acids. Per the germline V gene, CDR1 is SGHAT and CDR2 is FQDESV (reference sequence). Trimming cost V 2 bases and J 5 bases; bases outside gene matches: 6. The CDR3 coding sequence is TGTGCCAGCAGCTTATCCCTGGACAGGGGTGAGACCCAGTACTTC. It encodes CASSLSLDRGETQYF. The whole variable domain, remainder taken from reference TRBV11-1 and TRBJ2-5, is EAEVAQSPRYKITEKSQAVAFWCDPISGHATLYWYRQILGQGPELLVQFQDESVVDDSQLPKDRFSAERLKGVDSTLKIQPAELGDSAMYLCASSLSLDRGETQYFGPGTRLLVL.

The chain has TRBV2 and TRBJ1-2; D call uncertain. The germline V gene encodes CDR1 SNHLY and CDR2 FYNNEI. V was clipped by 5 bases and J by 1 base, with 11 bases between them. The CDR3 is 14 amino acids. As DNA, the CDR3 is TGTGCCAGCAGTCTGACGGCCCTTAACTATGGCTACACCTTC. It translates to CASSLTALNYGYTF.

This clonotype showed up just a few times. The chain couples TRBV6-1 to TRBJ1-6; tentatively, D is TRBD1 (6 bases). The germline gives CDR1 MNHNS, CDR2 SASEGT. This CDR3 comprises 17 residues. V gave up 2 bases and J gave up 4 bases, with 15 bases separating them. DNA for the CDR3: TGTGCCAGCAGTGAAAGTCCTGTAGGACAGTATAATTCACCCCTCCACTTT. The encoded protein is CASSESPVGQYNSPLHF.

V and J are TRBV30 and TRBJ1-2; 9 bases map to TRBD1. Losses at the gene ends were 0 bases for V and 2 bases for J; bases not matched to a gene: 10. The CDR3 has 17 residues. The V gene's germline CDR1 is GTSNPN and CDR2 SVGIG (reference sequence). In DNA, the CDR3 is TGTGCCTGGAGTGTATGGGGGACAGGGACTCTAAACTATGGCTACACCTTC. Residues: CAWSVWGTGTLNYGYTF.